Listed below are T cell receptor beta chains from one sample, sequenced in a study of response to subunit inactivated influenza vaccine. MiXCR, applied by TCRdb to the RT-PCR reads, yields one record per CDR3 protein. Of approximately 500,000 distinct CDR3 sequences detected, under 30% appear once; the ten largest clones hold 2.5% to 3%. The sample also formed part of further work on T cells expressing NK-cell markers.

Sequencing used CD4+ T cells sorted from PBMCs, obtained 11 to 12 days after vaccination. These receptors all come from a man aged 45-65 years who received an inactivated influenza vaccine. Both conserved end residues are part of each CDR3. Each record gives: V gene, CDR3 protein.

>TRBV3-1
CASSTGFWEQFF
>TRBV4-1
CASSQEDRRSYGYTF
>TRBV12-3/TRBV12-4
CASSLRAAAQETQYF
>TRBV20-1
CSARRHTLGYTF
>TRBV24-1
CATAPGTGGFYEQYF
>TRBV20-1
CSARSALAGNTGELFF
>TRBV5-1
CASSFSNGQGTEAFF
>TRBV28
CASSLGLGGTEAFF
>TRBV5-1
CASSEGMAKNIQYF
>TRBV29-1
CSVGQAAYEQYF
>TRBV6-1
CASRVGTGVTGELFF
>TRBV7-9
CASSLWVGETNEQYF
>TRBV20-1
CSARDPSSEQFF
>TRBV11-2
CASSLARVRLNEQFF
>TRBV20-1
CSASSGSVKNEQFF
>TRBV11-1
CASSHTRLSSYNEQFF
>TRBV5-1
CASSLGQGGGEQFF
>TRBV20-1
CSAPVRPPYEQYF
>TRBV6-4
CASSVDLAGSDTQYF
>TRBV6-1
CASSSPSGRGGNTEVFF
>TRBV11-2
CASSLGGDTGQGTQYF
>TRBV24-1
CATSDSGTGVRGEQFF
>TRBV20-1
CSASRLTYEQYF
>TRBV7-2
CASSPNLNTEAFF
>TRBV10-3
CAISVRSGGTYGYTF
>TRBV16
CASSQLSKETQYF
>TRBV5-1
CASSSQGDGSPLHF
>TRBV7-6
CASSLEGQGVSNQPQHF
>TRBV7-3
CASSADSYTQYF
>TRBV6-2/TRBV6-3
CASSYGGQSNQPQHF
>TRBV12-3/TRBV12-4
CASNSGPHETQYF
>TRBV10-3
CAISAGSSQPQHF
>TRBV6-2/TRBV6-3
CASSYFRAGANVLTF
>TRBV11-2
CATNDIRGLEQFF
>TRBV5-6
CASSLKRQGLAQYF
>TRBV20-1
CSAGYNEQFF
>TRBV5-1
CASSLIRGLAADTQYF